Listed below are T cell receptor beta chains from one sample, sequenced in a study of PD-1 blockade in classical Hodgkin lymphoma. The repertoire was sequenced with immunoSEQ multiplex PCR; TCRdb's copy has only in-frame clones and lacks some. The sample holds about 21,000 clones, 68% seen once. The material sequenced was peripheral blood mononuclear cells (PBMCs), taken at baseline. Receptor source: a human donor with classical Hodgkin lymphoma. CDR3s include the opening cysteine and the closing phenylalanine or tryptophan. A D gene is named only where the DNA matches it firmly. Expanded clones are given a class, and other clones once, few, many or no size at all.

D	size	V	J	DNA	CDR3
-	-	TRBV5-6	TRBJ2-6	TGTGCCAGCCCTGCTTCCAAGTCACAAAGTCGGGCCAACGTCCTGACTTTC	CASPASKSQSRANVLTF
-	-	TRBV4-1	TRBJ1-2	TGCGCCAGCAGGAACCGAAAGACCTATGGCTACACCTTC	CASRNRKTYGYTF
TRBD2	-	TRBV6-5	TRBJ2-3	TGTGCCAGCAGGCAACGGGGGGACACAGATACGCAGTATTTT	CASRQRGDTDTQYF
-	few	TRBV7-6	TRBJ1-3	TGTGCCAGCAGCTTAACGGGTACAGGGTCTGGAAACACCATATATTTT	CASSLTGTGSGNTIYF
-	-	TRBV18	TRBJ2-5	TGTGCCAGCTCACCTGGAGGGGGAGAGACCCAGTACTTC	CASSPGGGETQYF
-	-	TRBV5-6	TRBJ2-3	TGTGCCAGCAGCACCCCAGATGTAGATACGCAGTATTTT	CASSTPDVDTQYF
-	-	TRBV10-3	TRBJ1-1	TGTGCCATCACTAATAACAGGAACACTGAAGCTTTCTTT	CAITNNRNTEAFF
TRBD2	-	TRBV13	TRBJ2-7	TGTGCCAGCAGCTCCCGCGGGGGGCGAATATTGTACGAGCAGTACTTC	CASSSRGGRILYEQYF
TRBD2	-	TRBV9	TRBJ2-1	TGTGCCAGCAGCGTAGGCACTAGCGGGAGGGTCGCCTATTACAATGAGCAGTTCTTC	CASSVGTSGRVAYYNEQFF
-	-	TRBV7-2	TRBJ2-3	TGTGCCACCCAGGCCGATTCAGATACGCAGTATTTT	CATQADSDTQYF
TRBD1	-	TRBV5-8	TRBJ1-2	TGTGCCAGCAGCTTTGGGGACAGGGGGCATGGCTACACCTTC	CASSFGDRGHGYTF
-	-	TRBV5-5	TRBJ1-1	TGTGCCAGCAGCTTGGTAGGGGGGCTGCTGAACACTGAAGCTTTCTTT	CASSLVGGLLNTEAFF
TRBD2	-	TRBV18	TRBJ2-7	TGTGCCAGCTCACCTTTTATGACTAGCGGGGAATACGAGCAGTACTTC	CASSPFMTSGEYEQYF
-	-	TRBV28	TRBJ2-3	TGTGCCAGCCGACTAGGGGGGAGTGCAGATACGCAGTATTTT	CASRLGGSADTQYF
-	-	TRBV7-2	TRBJ2-1	TGTGCCAGCAGCTCGGGGCCAAGCTCCTACAATGAGCAGTTCTTC	CASSSGPSSYNEQFF
-	few	TRBV10-2	TRBJ1-2	TGCGCCGGGATCCGGGGAGGCCCTAACTATGGCTACACCTTC	CAGIRGGPNYGYTF
-	-	TRBV4-3	TRBJ1-4	TGCGCCAGCAGCCAAGTGCTTGTTGCAACTAATGAAAAACTGTTTTTT	CASSQVLVATNEKLFF
TRBD1	-	TRBV7-3	TRBJ2-1	TGTGCCAGCAGCCCAGACAGGGGAGGCTATGAGCAGTTCTTC	CASSPDRGGYEQFF
TRBD1	-	TRBV18	TRBJ1-1	TGTGCCAGCTCACCAAGTACAGGGGGTGCTGAAGCTTTCTTT	CASSPSTGGAEAFF
-	few	TRBV3-2	TRBJ2-1	TGTGCCAGCAATGAGCAGTTCTTC	CASNEQFF
-	few	TRBV19	TRBJ2-6	TGTGCCAGTAGTCCAACAACCACGCCGTCTGGGGCCAACGTCCTGACTTTC	CASSPTTTPSGANVLTF
TRBD1	few	TRBV7-2	TRBJ2-1	TGTGCCAGCAGCTTTGCCGGGACAGGGTACTATGAGCAGTTCTTC	CASSFAGTGYYEQFF
TRBD1	-	TRBV28	TRBJ2-7	TGTGCCAGCAGAACTACAGACAGGGTGTCCTACGAGCAGTACTTC	CASRTTDRVSYEQYF
TRBD1	-	TRBV7-6	TRBJ2-1	TGTGCCAGCAGCCCGGGACAGGGATTTGAGCAGTTCTTC	CASSPGQGFEQFF
-	-	TRBV5-6	TRBJ2-2	TGTGCCAGCAGCTCCCGTCTCACCGGGGAGCTGTTTTTT	CASSSRLTGELFF
-	-	TRBV28	TRBJ2-1	TGTGCCAGCAACCGGGACACCAATGAGCAGTTCTTC	CASNRDTNEQFF
TRBD1	-	TRBV29-1	TRBJ2-2	TGCAGCGTTGACCCGACAGGGACGAACACCGGGGAGCTGTTTTTT	CSVDPTGTNTGELFF
TRBD1	-	TRBV2	TRBJ1-4	TGTGCCAGCAACAAATTCGAGGGGGCGGGTGAAAAACTGTTTTTT	CASNKFEGAGEKLFF
TRBD1	medium-sized	TRBV7-7	TRBJ2-2	TGTGCCAGCAGCCCGGGACAGATGAACACCGGGGAGCTGTTTTTT	CASSPGQMNTGELFF
-	few	TRBV6-5	TRBJ2-6	TGTGCCAGCAGGGATAGAAGCTCTGGGGCCAACGTCCTGACTTTC	CASRDRSSGANVLTF
-	-	TRBV19	TRBJ2-7	TGTGCCAGTAGTATAGATCGTGCGGGGCGCGAGCAGTACTTC	CASSIDRAGREQYF
-	-	TRBV13	TRBJ2-7	TGTGCCAGCAGCTTAGAATACGAGCAGTACTTC	CASSLEYEQYF
-	-	TRBV7-9	TRBJ1-6	TGTGCCAGCAGCTCACCAAGGGTAAGGCTCCCTTATAATTCACCCCTCCACTTT	CASSSPRVRLPYNSPLHF
TRBD2	-	TRBV7-8	TRBJ2-3	TGTGCCAGCAGCTCCGAGGCTAGCGGGAGATTTACAGATACGCAGTATTTT	CASSSEASGRFTDTQYF
-	-	TRBV5-5	TRBJ2-7	TGTGCCAGCAGCTTGACGGGAAGCAACTACGAGCAGTACTTC	CASSLTGSNYEQYF
-	-	TRBV10-3	TRBJ1-5	TGTGCCATCAGTGTTACGGGGAATCAGCCCCAGCATTTT	CAISVTGNQPQHF
-	-	TRBV19	TRBJ2-1	TGTGCCAGTAGTATGAACAGGGTAGGTAATGAGCAGTTCTTC	CASSMNRVGNEQFF
TRBD1	-	TRBV18	TRBJ1-2	TGTGCCAGCTCACCCTGGGACAGGGGCTATGGCTACACCTTC	CASSPWDRGYGYTF
TRBD2	-	TRBV9	TRBJ2-5	TGTGCCAGCAGCCGGACTAGCGAAGAGACCCAGTACTTC	CASSRTSEETQYF